A few counts support the clone carrying this T cell receptor beta chain. What it binds is unknown. The source of the sample is a study of Graves' ophthalmopathy and Graves' hyperthyroidism. Regarding the study as a whole: Blood samples also showed most expanded thyroid clonotypes exceeding 0.001 frequency. The model flagged ophthalmopathy progression at approximately 66% sensitivity and 72% to 75% specificity.

Germline V gene data show CDR1 as ENHRY and CDR2 as SYGVKD. The CDR3 length is 15 residues. V was cut by 11 bases and J by 0 bases, with 17 bases left in between. Among the exclusions were patients with other autoimmune diseases, uncontrolled infections, pregnancy or lactation. Around 9.9 ml of fresh blood yielded the PBMCs by density gradient. The authors amplified TCR beta CDR3 regions, and they did so from RNA transcripts for repertoire sequencing. The first-round RT-PCR employed HTBI primers together with the Qiagen OneStep RT-PCR kit. A multiplex PCR was then performed as the second round. One entry per CDR3 protein results from TCRdb running MiXCR on the multiplex PCR reads. The sample has 150,000 to 200,000 distinct CDR3 sequences; approximately 40% are singletons.

Sequenced: peripheral blood. The receptor was derived from a man younger than 40 with Graves' ophthalmopathy. The J gene is TRBJ1-5, the V gene TRBV10-3, with D hard to call. The CDR3 here is CAVSKAEYSNQPQHF. The DNA of the CDR3 is TGTGCCGTATCCAAGGCGGAGTATAGCAATCAGCCCCAGCATTTT.